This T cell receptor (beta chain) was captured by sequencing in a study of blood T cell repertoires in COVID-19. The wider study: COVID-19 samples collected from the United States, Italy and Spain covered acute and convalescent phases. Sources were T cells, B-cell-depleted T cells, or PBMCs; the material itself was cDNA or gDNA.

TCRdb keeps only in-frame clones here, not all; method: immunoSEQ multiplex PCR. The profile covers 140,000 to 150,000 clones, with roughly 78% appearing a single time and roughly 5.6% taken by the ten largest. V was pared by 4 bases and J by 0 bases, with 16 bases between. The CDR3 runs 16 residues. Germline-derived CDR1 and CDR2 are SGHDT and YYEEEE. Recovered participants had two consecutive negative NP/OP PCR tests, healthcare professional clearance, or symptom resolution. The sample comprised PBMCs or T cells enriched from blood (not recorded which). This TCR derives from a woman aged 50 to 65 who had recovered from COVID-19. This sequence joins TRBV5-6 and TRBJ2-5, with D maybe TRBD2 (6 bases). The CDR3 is CASSGGVAVYQETQYF. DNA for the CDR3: TGTGCCAGCAGCGGCGGGGTAGCGGTTTACCAAGAGACCCAGTACTTC.